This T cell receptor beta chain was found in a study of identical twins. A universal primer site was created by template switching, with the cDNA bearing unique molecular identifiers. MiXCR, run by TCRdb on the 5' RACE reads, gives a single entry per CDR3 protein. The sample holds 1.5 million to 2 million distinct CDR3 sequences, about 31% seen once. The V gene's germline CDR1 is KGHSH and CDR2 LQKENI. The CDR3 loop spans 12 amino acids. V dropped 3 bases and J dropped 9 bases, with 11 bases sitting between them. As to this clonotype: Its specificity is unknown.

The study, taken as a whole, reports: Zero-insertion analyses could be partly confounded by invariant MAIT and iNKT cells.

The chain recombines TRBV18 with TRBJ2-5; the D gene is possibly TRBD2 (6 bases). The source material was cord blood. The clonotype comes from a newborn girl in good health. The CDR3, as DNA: TGTGCCAGCTCACCGATGGGAGGCCCCCAGTACTTC. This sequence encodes CASSPMGGPQYF.